The 11 T cell receptor beta chains in this list originate from one sample, sequenced in a study of OX40 agonist ivuxolimab in advanced cancers. Only in-frame clones appear in the TCRdb table, and some are missing; sequencing was by immunoSEQ multiplex PCR. The sample lists approximately 90,000 clones, 90% to 95% occurring once. The sequences come from CD4+ or CD8+ T cells sorted from blood, collected in a trial of the OX40 agonist ivuxolimab. These TCRs come from an adult with an advanced solid tumor such as melanoma, head and neck, liver or kidney cancer.

The table lists this clone with a count of one. V gene TRBV11-3 combines with J gene TRBJ2-1, with 11 bases matching TRBD2. The CDR3 consists of 16 residues. The V segment lost 5 bases and the J segment 9 bases; nucleotides outside the gene matches: 12. Per germline, CDR1 SGHNT and CDR2 YENEEA. The CDR3 DNA sequence: TGTGCCAGCAGCCTTAGCGGGAGGGCAGGCGCAACTGAGCAGTTCTTC. Amino acid sequence: CASSLSGRAGATEQFF. The variable domain in full, completed from reference TRBV11-3 and TRBJ2-1, reads EAGVVQSPRYKIIEKKQPVAFWCNPISGHNTLYWYLQNLGQGPELLIRYENEEAVDDSQLPKDRFSAERLKGVDSTLKIQPAELGDSAVYLCASSLSGRAGATEQFFGPGTRLTVL.

The chain links TRBV5-8 to TRBJ2-2, with 7 bases aligning to TRBD2. V gave up 8 bases and J gave up 0 bases; unmatched junction bases: 13. This CDR3 region has 17 residues. The germline gives CDR1 SGHTS, CDR2 YDEGEE. CDR3 region: CASTLQRDYANTGELFF. CDR3 DNA sequence: TGTGCCAGTACCTTGCAACGGGACTACGCGAACACCGGGGAGCTGTTTTTT.

This clone was seen only once. The rearrangement uses TRBV4-2 and TRBJ2-7, with 8 bases identical to TRBD2. Germline V lookup: CDR1 LGHNA, CDR2 YNFKEQ. The length of the CDR3 is 18 residues. Trimming removed 1 base from V and 3 bases from J; junction bases left unmatched: 14. In DNA form, the CDR3 reads TGTGCCAGCAGCCAAGGTTCCGCGGGGGGCCTTAGCGACTACGAGCAGTACTTC. Its translation: CASSQGSAGGLSDYEQYF.

The chain is built from TRBV19 and TRBJ2-1; TRBD2 aligns across 7 bases. V shed 6 bases, J shed 4 bases, and the junction held 9 bases outside the gene matches. This CDR3 has 15 residues. Germline CDR1 is LNHDA and CDR2 is SQIVND (reference sequence). The CDR3 region is CASSNSLAAYNEQFF. The CDR3 coding sequence is TGTGCCAGTAGCAATTCTCTAGCGGCGTACAATGAGCAGTTCTTC. Filled out from reference TRBV19 and TRBJ2-1, the complete variable domain reads DGGITQSPKYLFRKEGQNVTLSCEQNLNHDAMYWYRQDPGQGLRLIYYSQIVNDFQKGDIAEGYSVSREKKESFPLTVTSAQKNPTAFYLCASSNSLAAYNEQFFGPGTRLTVL.

V gene TRBV28 combines with J gene TRBJ2-7; either TRBD1 or TRBD2 may fit D (5 bases each). Trimming took off 6 bases at V and 1 base at J, with 19 bases between the two ends. CDR3 size: 16 residues. Germline loops: CDR1 MDHEN, CDR2 SYDVKM. Written as DNA, the CDR3 is TGTGCCAGCAGCTACCAGTGGGGGTCAAGATCCTACGAGCAGTACTTC. It encodes CASSYQWGSRSYEQYF.

The chain combines TRBV11-3 with TRBJ2-1; TRBD2 matches 9 bases. The CDR3 is 17 amino acids. V lost 5 bases, J lost 14 bases, and 22 bases stayed unmatched. CDR1 and CDR2 (germline): SGHNT, YENEEA. CDR3 amino acids: CASSPSPSSGRPRKEFF. The CDR3 nucleotides read TGTGCCAGCAGCCCCAGCCCATCCAGCGGGAGGCCCCGGAAAGAGTTCTTC. Variable domain in full (rest from reference TRBV11-3 and TRBJ2-1): EAGVVQSPRYKIIEKKQPVAFWCNPISGHNTLYWYLQNLGQGPELLIRYENEEAVDDSQLPKDRFSAERLKGVDSTLKIQPAELGDSAVYLCASSPSPSSGRPRKEFFGPGTRLTVL.

The rearrangement joins TRBV18 to TRBJ2-1, with D perhaps TRBD1 (5 bases). This CDR3 has 13 amino acids. V was pared by 3 bases and J by 5 bases, with 8 bases between. CDR1 is KGHSH, CDR2 LQKENI, per germline. The DNA for the CDR3 is TGTGCCAGCTCACCGGGGCCCAACAATGAGCAGTTCTTC. Its protein product is CASSPGPNNEQFF.

The rearrangement joins TRBV12-2 to TRBJ2-1; the table gives TRBD2 as D, unverified against the DNA. TRBV12-2 is a listed pseudogene. This CDR3 is 10 amino acids long. CDR3 sequence reads: CASPYNEQFF. In DNA, the CDR3 is TGTGCAAGTCCTTACAATGAGCAGTTCTTC.

This clone came up a few times. The rearrangement joins TRBV7-9 to TRBJ1-1; D gene ambiguous. The CDR3 totals 13 residues. Germline CDR1 reads SEHNR; CDR2 reads FQNEAQ (reference sequence). Trimming stripped 5 bases from V and 10 bases from J, with 17 bases between. The CDR3 reads CASSAQQDPGAFF. For the CDR3, the DNA is TGTGCCAGCAGCGCTCAACAAGACCCTGGAGCTTTCTTT.

The rearrangement uses TRBV19 and TRBJ1-1; D is ambiguous. The V gene lost 5 bases and the J gene lost 1 base, with 8 bases spanning the gap. CDR3 length equals 13 residues. Germline values: CDR1 LNHDA, CDR2 SQIVND (reference sequence). CDR3 in DNA: TGTGCCAGTAGTTATCTAACGAACACTGAAGCTTTCTTT. Amino acids: CASSYLTNTEAFF.

The rearrangement links TRBV27 to TRBJ2-3, with TRBD2 matching over 9 bases. There are 16 residues in the CDR3. CDR1 is MNHEY and CDR2 is SMNVEV in the germline V gene (reference sequence). V shed 6 bases, J shed 4 bases, and the junction held 11 bases outside the gene matches. The CDR3, as DNA: TGTGCCAGCAGGCTCTCGGGGCGGGAGGGACCAGATACGCAGTATTTT. Its translation: CASRLSGREGPDTQYF.